This T cell receptor beta chain was captured in a study of blood T cell repertoires in COVID-19. Across the study: Collection of acute and convalescent COVID-19 samples took place in the United States, Italy and Spain. In each case, the material was cDNA or gDNA derived from T cells, B-cell-depleted T cells, or PBMCs.

Germline V gives CDR1 SGHRS, CDR2 YFSETQ. The CDR3 spans 14 residues. V was pared by 4 bases and J by 2 bases, with 12 bases between. Per the authors' pipeline: For nucleated cells, counts were estimated from reference gene primer amplification. Clones were read by immunoSEQ multiplex PCR, and TCRdb kept only the in-frame ones, dropping some. D and trimming come from the DNA, and the V and J calls and clone size come from that table. This repertoire shows 90,000 to 150,000 clones, 70% to 90% found once; its top ten account for roughly 0.94%. The receptor's source is a woman in her 50s with active or convalescent COVID-19. V is TRBV5-1 and J is TRBJ2-5; tentatively, D is TRBD2 (6 bases). The sequencing input was peripheral blood. CDR3 nucleotides: TGCGCCAGCAGCGGACGCGGGAAGCAAGAGACCCAGTACTTC. Translation gives CASSGRGKQETQYF.